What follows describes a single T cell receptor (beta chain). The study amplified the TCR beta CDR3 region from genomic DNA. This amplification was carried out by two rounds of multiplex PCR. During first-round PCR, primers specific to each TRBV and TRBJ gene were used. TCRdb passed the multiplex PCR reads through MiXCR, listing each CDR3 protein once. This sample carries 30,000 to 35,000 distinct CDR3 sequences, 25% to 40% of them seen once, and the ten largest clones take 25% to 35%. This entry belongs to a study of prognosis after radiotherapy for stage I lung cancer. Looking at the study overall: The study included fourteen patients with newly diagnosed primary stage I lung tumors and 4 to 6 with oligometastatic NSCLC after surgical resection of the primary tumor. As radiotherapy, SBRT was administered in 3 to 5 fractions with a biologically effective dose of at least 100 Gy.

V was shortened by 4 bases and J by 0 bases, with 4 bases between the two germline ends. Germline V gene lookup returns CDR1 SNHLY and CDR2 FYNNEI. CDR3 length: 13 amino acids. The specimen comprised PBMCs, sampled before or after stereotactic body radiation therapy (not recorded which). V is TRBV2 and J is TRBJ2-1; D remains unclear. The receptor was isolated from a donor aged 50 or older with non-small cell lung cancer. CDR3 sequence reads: CASSGLSYNEQFF. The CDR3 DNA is TGTGCCAGCAGTGGACTCTCCTACAATGAGCAGTTCTTC.